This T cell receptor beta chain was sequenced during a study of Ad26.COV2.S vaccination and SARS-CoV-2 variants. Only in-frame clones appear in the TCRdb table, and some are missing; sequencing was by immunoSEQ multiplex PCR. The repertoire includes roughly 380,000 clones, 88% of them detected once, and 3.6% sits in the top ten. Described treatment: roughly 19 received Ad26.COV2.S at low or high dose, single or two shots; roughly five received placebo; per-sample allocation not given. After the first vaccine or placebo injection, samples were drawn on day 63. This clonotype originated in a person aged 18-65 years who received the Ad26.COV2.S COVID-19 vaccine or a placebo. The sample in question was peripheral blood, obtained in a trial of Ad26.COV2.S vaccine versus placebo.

CDR3 sequence: CATVLPPDRKTEAFF. The CDR3 bases are TGTGCCACCGTCTTACCCCCCGACAGGAAGACTGAAGCTTTCTTT. The J gene is TRBJ1-1, the V gene TRBV24-1, with a tentative D call TRBD1 (6 bases). The CDR3 is 15 amino acids. Trimming took 9 bases from V and 5 from J, leaving 21 bases between them. The germline V gene has CDR1 KGHDR and CDR2 SFDVKD.